What follows describes a single T cell receptor beta chain. The data originate from a study of blood T cell repertoires in COVID-19. Whole-study context: Specimens from acute and convalescent COVID-19 originated in the United States, Italy and Spain. T cells, B-cell-depleted T cells, or PBMCs provided the cDNA or gDNA that served as material.

The V and J ends lost 5 bases and 4 bases respectively, with 17 bases between them. Germline V gene lookup returns CDR1 SGHTA and CDR2 FQGTGA. The CDR3 loop spans 15 amino acids. In the authors' workflow: Counts of nucleated cells, estimated from reference gene primer amplification, were obtained. Sequencing was performed with immunoSEQ multiplex PCR; in TCRdb, only in-frame clones are kept and a portion is missing. The V and J calls and clone size come from that table; D and trimming were worked out from the DNA. The sample has fewer than 250,000 clones, roughly 80% seen once. The source material was peripheral blood. V is TRBV7-3 and J is TRBJ1-1; TRBD1 might be the D (5 bases). This clonotype was sampled from a man between 60 and 75 years old with acute or convalescent COVID-19. CDR3 protein: CASSPQAQGGTEAFF. In DNA form, the CDR3 reads TGTGCCAGCAGCCCCCAAGCTCAGGGAGGCACTGAAGCTTTCTTT.